This TCR beta chain was profiled in a study of blood T cell repertoires in COVID-19. About the research overall: The samples span acute and convalescent COVID-19 from the United States, Italy and Spain.

Original processing notes: Estimation of nucleated cell counts relied on the amplification of reference gene primers. Profiled with immunoSEQ multiplex PCR; TCRdb holds only in-frame clones, not every one. V and J calls and clone size follow that table, whereas D and trimming were derived from the DNA. In the table there are about 57,000 clones, about 81% of which are singletons. This CDR3 has 14 residues. CDR1 SNHLY and CDR2 FYNNEI come from the germline V gene. V dropped 6 bases and J dropped 3 bases, with 14 bases sitting between them. The sequenced sample consisted of peripheral blood. This receptor was obtained from a woman in her sixties with acute or convalescent COVID-19. This chain uses TRBV2 with TRBJ1-2; weak D call: TRBD1 (5 bases). CDR3 bases: TGTGCCAGCAGGGGGACGGGGGTCTACTATGGCTACACCTTC. The encoded protein is CASRGTGVYYGYTF.